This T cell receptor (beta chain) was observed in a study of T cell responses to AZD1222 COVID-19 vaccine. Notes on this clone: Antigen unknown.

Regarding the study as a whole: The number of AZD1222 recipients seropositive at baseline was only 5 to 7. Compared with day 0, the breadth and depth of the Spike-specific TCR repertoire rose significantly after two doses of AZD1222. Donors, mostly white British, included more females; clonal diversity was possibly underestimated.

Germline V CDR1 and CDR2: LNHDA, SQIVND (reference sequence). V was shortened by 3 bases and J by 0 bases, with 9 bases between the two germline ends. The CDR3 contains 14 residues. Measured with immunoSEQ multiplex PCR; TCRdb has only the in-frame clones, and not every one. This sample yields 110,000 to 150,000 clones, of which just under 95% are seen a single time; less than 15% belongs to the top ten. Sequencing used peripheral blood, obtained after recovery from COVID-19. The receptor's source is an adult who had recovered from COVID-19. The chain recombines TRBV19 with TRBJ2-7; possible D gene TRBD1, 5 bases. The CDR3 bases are TGTGCCAGTAGTATCACAGGAAACTCCTACGAGCAGTACTTC. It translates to CASSITGNSYEQYF.